These T cell receptor beta chains were read from a single sample in a study of blood T cell repertoires in COVID-19. Profiling relied on immunoSEQ multiplex PCR, and the TCRdb table lists in-frame clones only, not all of them. The sample records under 300,000 clones, roughly 80% being singletons. The specimen was peripheral blood. The origin of the receptors is a man aged 60-69 years who had recovered from COVID-19. CDR3s include the opening cysteine and the closing phenylalanine or tryptophan. Each record gives: CDR3 protein, V gene, J gene.

CDR3aa: CASSSIGNTIYF
v_gene: TRBV6-6
j_gene: TRBJ1-3

CDR3aa: CAGGRDTGELFF
v_gene: TRBV7-2
j_gene: TRBJ2-2

CDR3aa: CASSPQASSSAPQHF
v_gene: TRBV19
j_gene: TRBJ1-5

CDR3aa: CASGTSGGGEQYF
v_gene: TRBV28
j_gene: TRBJ2-7

CDR3aa: CASSSASGRLGEQYF
v_gene: TRBV6-2/TRBV6-3
j_gene: TRBJ2-7

CDR3aa: CAISRGQADSGNTIYF
v_gene: TRBV10-3
j_gene: TRBJ1-3

CDR3aa: CASSPNPHRNTEAFF
v_gene: TRBV11-2
j_gene: TRBJ1-1

CDR3aa: CATKSGVNTGELFF
v_gene: TRBV19
j_gene: TRBJ2-2

CDR3aa: CASSQWGTSYEQYF
v_gene: TRBV4-2
j_gene: TRBJ2-7

CDR3aa: CASSLGVVVGVGETQYF
v_gene: TRBV7-8
j_gene: TRBJ2-5

CDR3aa: CASQPGTGGTGELFF
v_gene: TRBV6-5
j_gene: TRBJ2-2

CDR3aa: CASSEGSRDPRNEQFF
v_gene: TRBV6-1
j_gene: TRBJ2-1

CDR3aa: CASRREQGAKETQYF
v_gene: TRBV6-5
j_gene: TRBJ2-5

CDR3aa: CASRTGATSEAFF
v_gene: TRBV27
j_gene: TRBJ1-1

CDR3aa: CASRPSRRALAYEQYF
v_gene: TRBV7-8
j_gene: TRBJ2-7

CDR3aa: CASSPSGASGELFF
v_gene: TRBV5-1
j_gene: TRBJ2-2

CDR3aa: CASSLDRAYEQYF
v_gene: TRBV5-1
j_gene: TRBJ2-7

CDR3aa: CASSQDRTSGSYEQYF
v_gene: TRBV3-1/TRBV3-2
j_gene: TRBJ2-7

CDR3aa: CASSQQGALNTGELFF
v_gene: TRBV18
j_gene: TRBJ2-2

CDR3aa: CASSQAPGNQPQHF
v_gene: TRBV4-1
j_gene: TRBJ1-5

CDR3aa: CATHRGGGQPQHF
v_gene: TRBV6-6
j_gene: TRBJ1-5

CDR3aa: CASKRTSTDTQYF
v_gene: TRBV12-3/TRBV12-4
j_gene: TRBJ2-3

CDR3aa: CASRRTSDTGELFF
v_gene: TRBV5-1
j_gene: TRBJ2-2

CDR3aa: CASSPRLAGVTSNTGELFF
v_gene: TRBV3-1/TRBV3-2
j_gene: TRBJ2-2

CDR3aa: CATSPTGAQETQYF
v_gene: TRBV15
j_gene: TRBJ2-5

CDR3aa: CASSSGTGHQETQYF
v_gene: TRBV6-5
j_gene: TRBJ2-5

CDR3aa: CASSRRTGGFYEQYF
v_gene: TRBV6-5
j_gene: TRBJ2-7

CDR3aa: CASSLNRGQETQYF
v_gene: TRBV5-5
j_gene: TRBJ2-5

CDR3aa: CASGRRGVPQETQYF
v_gene: TRBV6-5
j_gene: TRBJ2-5

CDR3aa: CASSMGLAGGSDTQYF
v_gene: TRBV19
j_gene: TRBJ2-3

CDR3aa: CASSVAGNYNEQFF
v_gene: TRBV9
j_gene: TRBJ2-1

CDR3aa: CASSQDLASGGPNNEQFF
v_gene: TRBV3-1/TRBV3-2
j_gene: TRBJ2-1

CDR3aa: CASSPGSYQPQHF
v_gene: TRBV2
j_gene: TRBJ1-5

CDR3aa: CASSTSSGEQFF
v_gene: TRBV6-5
j_gene: TRBJ2-1

CDR3aa: CASSNYLGQDGYTF
v_gene: TRBV9
j_gene: TRBJ1-2

CDR3aa: CASTLADRDHGELFF
v_gene: TRBV5-6
j_gene: TRBJ2-2

CDR3aa: CASSSDRVKPQHF
v_gene: TRBV18
j_gene: TRBJ1-5

CDR3aa: CASSLDGQRGGGETQYF
v_gene: TRBV11-2
j_gene: TRBJ2-5

CDR3aa: CASSLGGGNYEQYF
v_gene: TRBV7-6
j_gene: TRBJ2-7